The rows below give T cell receptor beta chains drawn from one sample of a study of blood T cell repertoires in COVID-19. Only in-frame clones appear in the TCRdb table, and some are missing; sequencing was by immunoSEQ multiplex PCR. The repertoire holds about 270,000 clones, roughly 85% seen once, with roughly 13% in the top ten. The sample taken for sequencing was peripheral blood. These receptors originate from a human donor in a cohort sampled during active COVID-19. CDR3s include the opening cysteine and the closing phenylalanine or tryptophan. D genes are given only for firm matches. Clone size is stated in some rows and not others, as once, few, many or a class when expanded.

abundance: -
v_gene: TRBV29-1
d_gene: -
j_gene: TRBJ2-2
CDR3nt: TGCAGCGTTGAAAACCTGAGGCCCGGGGAGCTGTTTTTT
CDR3aa: CSVENLRPGELFF

abundance: -
v_gene: TRBV5-6
d_gene: -
j_gene: TRBJ2-1
CDR3nt: TGTGCCAGCAGCTTGGCCCTGAGCTCCTACAATGAGCAGTTCTTC
CDR3aa: CASSLALSSYNEQFF

abundance: -
v_gene: TRBV10-3
d_gene: TRBD1
j_gene: TRBJ2-5
CDR3nt: TGTGCCATCAGTAAAGGACAGGGAGCCTTCGAGACCCAGTACTTC
CDR3aa: CAISKGQGAFETQYF

abundance: -
v_gene: TRBV28
d_gene: -
j_gene: TRBJ1-5
CDR3nt: TGTGCCAGCAGTTTCCAGGGCAGGGAGCCCCAGCATTTT
CDR3aa: CASSFQGREPQHF

abundance: -
v_gene: TRBV11-2
d_gene: -
j_gene: TRBJ2-3
CDR3nt: TGTGCCAGCAGCTTTAGGAGCCCCGCAGATACGCAGTATTTT
CDR3aa: CASSFRSPADTQYF

abundance: -
v_gene: TRBV6-6
d_gene: -
j_gene: TRBJ1-2
CDR3nt: TGTGCCAGCAGTTACGGACAAGAGAACTATGGCTACACCTTC
CDR3aa: CASSYGQENYGYTF

abundance: -
v_gene: TRBV4-3
d_gene: TRBD1
j_gene: TRBJ1-5
CDR3nt: TGCGCCAGCAGCCAGGACGCAGGGGGTCGAGGACAGCCCCAGCATTTT
CDR3aa: CASSQDAGGRGQPQHF

abundance: -
v_gene: TRBV6-1
d_gene: -
j_gene: TRBJ1-2
CDR3nt: TGTGCCAGCAGTGAGCTGGGGGCCACTCTCTACACCTTC
CDR3aa: CASSELGATLYTF

abundance: -
v_gene: TRBV18
d_gene: TRBD2
j_gene: TRBJ2-1
CDR3nt: TGTGCCAGCTCACCGACAGCGGGAGTGTTAAATGAGCAGTTCTTC
CDR3aa: CASSPTAGVLNEQFF

abundance: -
v_gene: TRBV15
d_gene: -
j_gene: TRBJ2-2
CDR3nt: TGTGCCACCAGCAGAGCTTCCGGGACACGATTACCCGGGGAGCTGTTTTTT
CDR3aa: CATSRASGTRLPGELFF

abundance: -
v_gene: TRBV5-6
d_gene: -
j_gene: TRBJ2-7
CDR3nt: TGTGCCAGCAGCTTGGTTGCGGGTCGCACCTACGAGCAGTACTTC
CDR3aa: CASSLVAGRTYEQYF

abundance: -
v_gene: TRBV6-5
d_gene: -
j_gene: TRBJ2-2
CDR3nt: TGTGCCAGCAAGGGAGATTTTACGGGGACCGGGGAGCTGTTTTTT
CDR3aa: CASKGDFTGTGELFF

abundance: -
v_gene: TRBV7-8
d_gene: -
j_gene: TRBJ2-7
CDR3nt: TGTGCCAGCAGCTTACGGCGACAGTCGCCCACCTACGAGCAGTACTTC
CDR3aa: CASSLRRQSPTYEQYF

abundance: -
v_gene: TRBV10-2
d_gene: TRBD2
j_gene: TRBJ2-7
CDR3nt: TGCGCCAGCAGTGCTTCTAGCGGAAGCTACGAGCAGTACTTC
CDR3aa: CASSASSGSYEQYF

abundance: -
v_gene: TRBV2
d_gene: -
j_gene: TRBJ1-3
CDR3nt: TGTGCCAGCAGCTATTCTGGAAACACCATATATTTT
CDR3aa: CASSYSGNTIYF

abundance: -
v_gene: TRBV6-5
d_gene: -
j_gene: TRBJ2-3
CDR3nt: TGTGCCAGCAGTTACTCGGTAGCGGGCACAGATACGCAGTATTTT
CDR3aa: CASSYSVAGTDTQYF

abundance: -
v_gene: TRBV11-2
d_gene: -
j_gene: TRBJ2-2
CDR3nt: TGTGCCAGCAGCTTAGTTCGTACCGGGGAGCTGTTTTTT
CDR3aa: CASSLVRTGELFF

abundance: few
v_gene: TRBV30
d_gene: -
j_gene: TRBJ1-2
CDR3nt: TGTGCCTGGAGTGTAGCGAGTGGCTACACCTTC
CDR3aa: CAWSVASGYTF

abundance: few
v_gene: TRBV7-9
d_gene: TRBD2
j_gene: TRBJ2-1
CDR3nt: TGTGCCAGCAGCTTAGCCTTGGCGGGAGAGCGATTCTTC
CDR3aa: CASSLALAGERFF

abundance: -
v_gene: TRBV5-1
d_gene: -
j_gene: TRBJ2-3
CDR3nt: TGCGCCAGCAGCTTGGGGACAGGCACAGATACGCAGTATTTT
CDR3aa: CASSLGTGTDTQYF

abundance: -
v_gene: TRBV21-1
d_gene: -
j_gene: TRBJ2-7
CDR3nt: TGTGCCAGCAGCAAAGTGGAGCGGGCGACCTACGAGCAGTACTTC
CDR3aa: CASSKVERATYEQYF

abundance: -
v_gene: TRBV7-8
d_gene: -
j_gene: TRBJ2-1
CDR3nt: TGTGCCAGCAGCTTAGTCGGGCAACAGGGACGGAATGAGCAGTTCTTC
CDR3aa: CASSLVGQQGRNEQFF

abundance: -
v_gene: TRBV29-1
d_gene: -
j_gene: TRBJ1-2
CDR3nt: TGCAGCGCTCTGGTCGGTGGCTACACCTTC
CDR3aa: CSALVGGYTF

abundance: -
v_gene: TRBV12-2
d_gene: -
j_gene: TRBJ2-3
CDR3nt: TGTGCAAGTCGCTTAGCCGGGATCGGCGGGAAAGGAGGAAACACAGATACGCAGTATTTT
CDR3aa: CASRLAGIGGKGGNTDTQYF

abundance: -
v_gene: TRBV11-2
d_gene: TRBD2
j_gene: TRBJ2-7
CDR3nt: TGTGCCAGCAGCATACTAGCGGGAGAGTCCTACGAGCAGTACTTC
CDR3aa: CASSILAGESYEQYF

abundance: -
v_gene: TRBV5-1
d_gene: TRBD2
j_gene: TRBJ2-7
CDR3nt: TGCGCCAGCGGCATAGCGGGAGGGCCCAACGAGCAGTACTTC
CDR3aa: CASGIAGGPNEQYF

abundance: -
v_gene: TRBV6-6
d_gene: TRBD1
j_gene: TRBJ1-2
CDR3nt: TGTGCCAGCGAGAGGACAGGGGTTACCTATGGCTACACCTTC
CDR3aa: CASERTGVTYGYTF

abundance: -
v_gene: TRBV3-1/TRBV3-2
d_gene: -
j_gene: TRBJ1-2
CDR3nt: TGTGCCAGCAGCCAAGATCAGTACAGTTATGGCTACACCTTC
CDR3aa: CASSQDQYSYGYTF

abundance: -
v_gene: TRBV2
d_gene: TRBD1
j_gene: TRBJ2-5
CDR3nt: TGTGCCAGCAGCGGGGACAGAGCCTTAGAGACCCAGTACTTC
CDR3aa: CASSGDRALETQYF

abundance: -
v_gene: TRBV9
d_gene: -
j_gene: TRBJ2-1
CDR3nt: TGTGCCAGCAGCGTAGGGAACGGGAGATACAATGAGCAGTTCTTC
CDR3aa: CASSVGNGRYNEQFF

abundance: -
v_gene: TRBV27
d_gene: TRBD2
j_gene: TRBJ2-2
CDR3nt: TGTGCCAGCAGCCGGGGACTAGCGGGACCGGGCGGGGAGCTGTTTTTT
CDR3aa: CASSRGLAGPGGELFF

abundance: -
v_gene: TRBV19
d_gene: TRBD1
j_gene: TRBJ1-5
CDR3nt: TGTGCCAGTAGTATAGTACAGTTCTTCCGGGACAGGAATCAGCCCCAGCATTTT
CDR3aa: CASSIVQFFRDRNQPQHF

abundance: once
v_gene: TRBV7-8
d_gene: TRBD1
j_gene: TRBJ2-1
CDR3nt: TGTGCCTCGCAAGTAGGGACAGCAAACAATGAGCAGTTCTTC
CDR3aa: CASQVGTANNEQFF

abundance: -
v_gene: TRBV28
d_gene: TRBD1
j_gene: TRBJ1-1
CDR3nt: TGTGCCAGCAGTTTTGGTCGACAGGGGGAAGCTTTCTTT
CDR3aa: CASSFGRQGEAFF

abundance: -
v_gene: TRBV5-1
d_gene: -
j_gene: TRBJ1-1
CDR3nt: TGCGCCAGCAGCTTGGGCAGGAACACTGAAGCTTTCTTT
CDR3aa: CASSLGRNTEAFF

abundance: few
v_gene: TRBV24-1
d_gene: TRBD2
j_gene: TRBJ2-1
CDR3nt: TGTGCCACCAGTGAAAGCGGGAGGGCCCGCAATGAGCAGTTCTTC
CDR3aa: CATSESGRARNEQFF

abundance: -
v_gene: TRBV2
d_gene: TRBD1
j_gene: TRBJ2-5
CDR3nt: TGTGCCAGCAGTGATAGGGGGCTAGGTGGAGAGACCCAGTACTTC
CDR3aa: CASSDRGLGGETQYF

abundance: many
v_gene: TRBV2
d_gene: -
j_gene: TRBJ2-7
CDR3nt: TGTGCCAGCAGCTACTTCTACGAGCAGTACTTC
CDR3aa: CASSYFYEQYF

abundance: -
v_gene: TRBV25-1
d_gene: -
j_gene: TRBJ1-2
CDR3nt: TGTGCCAGCAGTGGGTACAGAGATGGCTACACCTTC
CDR3aa: CASSGYRDGYTF

abundance: -
v_gene: TRBV6-5
d_gene: -
j_gene: TRBJ2-6
CDR3nt: TGTGCCAGCAGTTACTCGACAGCATCTGGGGCCAACGTCCTGACTTTC
CDR3aa: CASSYSTASGANVLTF

abundance: -
v_gene: TRBV19
d_gene: -
j_gene: TRBJ1-2
CDR3nt: TGTGCCAGTAGCCGCCTATATGGCTACACCTTC
CDR3aa: CASSRLYGYTF

abundance: -
v_gene: TRBV19
d_gene: TRBD1
j_gene: TRBJ1-4
CDR3nt: TGTGCCAGTAGTACACAGGGGGCAACTAATGAAAAACTGTTTTTT
CDR3aa: CASSTQGATNEKLFF

abundance: -
v_gene: TRBV28
d_gene: -
j_gene: TRBJ1-1
CDR3nt: TGTGCCAGCAGTTTACCCACTCGAACGGCTTTCTTT
CDR3aa: CASSLPTRTAFF

abundance: few
v_gene: TRBV5-1
d_gene: TRBD2
j_gene: TRBJ2-1
CDR3nt: TGCGCCAGCAGCTTGGAGACTAGCGGGAGAGGTGAGCAGTTCTTC
CDR3aa: CASSLETSGRGEQFF

abundance: once
v_gene: TRBV2
d_gene: -
j_gene: TRBJ2-1
CDR3nt: TGTGCCAGCAACAGGGAGAGCTCCTACAATGAGCAGTTCTTC
CDR3aa: CASNRESSYNEQFF

abundance: -
v_gene: TRBV3-1/TRBV3-2
d_gene: -
j_gene: TRBJ1-2
CDR3nt: TGTGCCAGCAGCCTTACTCAAGCTAACTATGGCTACACCTTC
CDR3aa: CASSLTQANYGYTF

abundance: -
v_gene: TRBV6-5
d_gene: TRBD1
j_gene: TRBJ2-3
CDR3nt: TGTGCCAGCAGAGCCCAACAGGGGACCACAGATACGCAGTATTTT
CDR3aa: CASRAQQGTTDTQYF